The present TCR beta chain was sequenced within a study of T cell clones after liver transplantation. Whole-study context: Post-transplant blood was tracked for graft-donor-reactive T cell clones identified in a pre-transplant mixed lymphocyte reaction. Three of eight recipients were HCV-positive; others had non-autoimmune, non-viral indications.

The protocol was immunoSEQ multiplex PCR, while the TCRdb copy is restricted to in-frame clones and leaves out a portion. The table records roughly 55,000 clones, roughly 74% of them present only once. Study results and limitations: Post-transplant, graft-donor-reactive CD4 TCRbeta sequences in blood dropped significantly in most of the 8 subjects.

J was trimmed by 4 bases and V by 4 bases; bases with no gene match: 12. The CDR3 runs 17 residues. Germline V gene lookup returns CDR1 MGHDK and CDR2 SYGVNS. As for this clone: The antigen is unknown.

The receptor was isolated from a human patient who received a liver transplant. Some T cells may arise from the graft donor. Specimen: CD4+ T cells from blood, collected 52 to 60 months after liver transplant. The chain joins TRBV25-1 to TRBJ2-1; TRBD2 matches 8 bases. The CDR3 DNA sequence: TGTGCCAGCAGTGCCTCCGGAACTAGCGGAGGATACAATGAGCAGTTCTTC. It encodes CASSASGTSGGYNEQFF.